Described below is a single T cell receptor beta chain sequence and its context. Antigen specificity is unknown. The data were taken from a study of identical twins. Study-wide results and limits: Conclusions leaned on cross-sectional statistical analysis and did not track the same donors over time. Invariant T cells like MAIT and iNKT could partly confound the zero-insertion analyses. Out-of-frame alpha sequences common to twins were enriched for low generation probability.

The CDR3 loop spans 16 amino acids. From germline, CDR1 is SGHRS and CDR2 YFSETQ. V shed 2 bases, J shed 2 bases, and the junction held 4 bases outside the gene matches. TCRdb independently ran MiXCR on the 5' RACE reads; one entry per CDR3 protein. The table has hundreds of thousands of distinct CDR3 sequences, under 25% seen once; the top ten hold 0.4% to 0.6%. The sample was also linked to a second study, of yellow fever vaccine responses in identical twins.

The clonotype comes from a young woman in good health. The chain has TRBV5-1 and TRBJ2-5; 12 bases are shared with TRBD2. The sample taken for sequencing was CD4+ T cells sorted from blood. CDR3 sequence reads: CASSFRLAGAQETQYF. The CDR3 region has the DNA TGCGCCAGCAGCTTCCGACTAGCGGGAGCGCAAGAGACCCAGTACTTC.